These 20 T cell receptor beta chains share one sample of origin, sequenced in a study of blood T cell repertoires in COVID-19. The table came from immunoSEQ multiplex PCR; TCRdb's copy has only in-frame clones and leaves some out. The sample holds roughly 300,000 clones, 70% to 90% seen once. Input material: PBMCs or T cells enriched from blood (not recorded which). The receptors stem from a man aged 25-40 years who had recovered from COVID-19.

J is TRBJ1-6 and V is TRBV19, with 10 bases identical to TRBD1. This CDR3 contains 15 residues. J was trimmed by 11 bases and V by 1 base; bases with no gene match: 5. Germline V gene lookup returns CDR1 LNHDA and CDR2 SQIVND (reference sequence). This chain's CDR3 is CASSIVGTGVAPLHF. The CDR3 DNA follows: TGTGCCAGTAGTATAGTAGGGACAGGGGTCGCACCCCTCCACTTT.

This chain uses TRBV5-1 with TRBJ1-2, with D unclear. Germline CDR1 and CDR2: SGHRS and YFSETQ. The V end lost 4 bases, the J end lost 7 bases, and 20 bases lay between the germline ends. There are 15 residues in the CDR3. Here the CDR3 DNA reads TGCGCCAGCAGCCTAGGACGGCGACTCGAGGGTGGCTACACCTTC. This encodes CASSLGRRLEGGYTF.

J is TRBJ1-3 and V is TRBV11-3; 7 bases fit TRBD1. CDR1 SGHNT and CDR2 YENEEA come from the germline V gene. Trimming cost V 3 bases and J 6 bases; bases outside gene matches: 11. This CDR3 region has 16 residues. This chain's CDR3 is CASSFGTAWTENTIYF. As DNA, the CDR3 is TGTGCCAGCAGCTTTGGGACAGCCTGGACTGAAAACACCATATATTTT.

The rearrangement uses TRBV10-2 and TRBJ1-3; D is unresolved. Trimming left V 1 base short and J 4 bases short, with 14 bases between. Germline assignment: CDR1 WSHSY and CDR2 SAAADI. This CDR3 is 16 amino acids long. The CDR3 DNA reads as TGCGCCAGCAGTGAGTTCGCGGGTGTAGGCGGAAACACCATATATTTT. Protein: CASSEFAGVGGNTIYF.

This chain connects TRBV18 to TRBJ1-2, with TRBD1 as a possible D gene (5 bases). This CDR3 comprises 15 residues. Trimming stripped 3 bases from V and 0 bases from J, with 11 bases between. Germline V gene data show CDR1 as KGHSH and CDR2 as LQKENI. CDR3 sequence reads: CASSPLDIANYGYTF. CDR3 DNA sequence: TGTGCCAGCTCACCCTTGGACATCGCTAACTATGGCTACACCTTC.

This chain connects TRBV4-2 to TRBJ2-1; no definite D call. CDR3 length equals 16 residues. V lost 0 bases to trimming and J lost 0 bases, with 9 bases between them. The germline V gene has CDR1 LGHNA and CDR2 YNFKEQ. The CDR3 loop is CASSQDAGSSYNEQFF. In DNA form, the CDR3 reads TGTGCCAGCAGCCAAGACGCAGGAAGCTCCTACAATGAGCAGTTCTTC.

The chain is built from TRBV7-9 and TRBJ2-1; 9 bases match TRBD2. With V trimmed by 3 bases and J by 1 base, 4 bases remained unmatched. Germline V gene data show CDR1 as SEHNR and CDR2 as FQNEAQ (reference sequence). The CDR3 loop spans 16 amino acids. The CDR3 nucleotides read TGTGCCAGCAGCTTTGCTAGCGGGGTGTCCTACAATGAGCAGTTCTTC. Translation gives CASSFASGVSYNEQFF.

The V and J genes are TRBV2 and TRBJ1-6; 8 bases agree with TRBD1. The germline V gene encodes CDR1 SNHLY and CDR2 FYNNEI. Germline trimming cut 8 bases from V and 1 base from J; bases unmatched to any gene: 1. This CDR3 comprises 14 residues. Here the CDR3 reads CASQGASYNSPLHF. The CDR3 bases are TGTGCCAGCCAGGGGGCGTCCTATAATTCACCCCTCCACTTT.

This clone occurred many times. This chain connects TRBV3-1 (or the pseudogene TRBV3-2) to TRBJ2-5; no definite D call. The V end lost 4 bases, the J end lost 6 bases, and 6 bases lay between the germline ends. The germline V gene has CDR1 LGHDT and CDR2 YNNKEL (reference sequence). The length of the CDR3 is 11 residues. The chain's CDR3 is CASSLKQTQYF. CDR3 DNA sequence: TGTGCCAGCAGCCTGAAGCAGACCCAGTACTTC.

The J gene is TRBJ1-5, the V gene TRBV4-1, with D tentatively TRBD1 (6 bases). V lost 0 bases, J lost 3 bases, and 9 bases lay in between. CDR1 and CDR2 (germline): MGHRA, YSYEKL. The CDR3 runs to 15 residues. The chain's CDR3 is CASSQDGQYNQPQHF. The CDR3, as DNA: TGCGCCAGCAGCCAAGACGGACAGTACAATCAGCCCCAGCATTTT.

V is TRBV5-4 and J is TRBJ2-5, with D tentatively TRBD1 (6 bases). Germline loops: CDR1 SGHNT, CDR2 YYREEE (reference sequence). The CDR3 is 14 amino acids. V lost 0 bases, J lost 5 bases, and 11 bases lay in between. DNA for the CDR3: TGTGCCAGCAGCTTGGCCTCAGGGGTCGAGACCCAGTACTTC. It encodes CASSLASGVETQYF.

The chain recombines TRBV7-9 with TRBJ2-1, with 7 bases identical to TRBD1. V lost 5 bases and J lost 4; bases outside the gene matches: 20. The CDR3 is 19 amino acids. Per the germline V gene, CDR1 is SEHNR and CDR2 is FQNEAQ (reference sequence). The CDR3 DNA is TGTGCCAGCAGCCACTCTGTTCTGGGACAGAGTTATCCGTACAATGAGCAGTTCTTC. Protein sequence: CASSHSVLGQSYPYNEQFF.

The V gene is TRBV15, the J gene TRBJ1-2, with 8 nucleotides matching TRBD1. The germline V gene encodes CDR1 LNHNV and CDR2 YYDKDF (reference sequence). V lost 2 bases and J lost 8; bases outside the gene matches: 13. This CDR3 comprises 16 residues. CDR3 region: CATSRPISGGARGYTF. CDR3 in DNA: TGTGCCACCAGCAGACCCATATCAGGGGGCGCGAGGGGCTACACCTTC.

The V gene is TRBV2, the J gene TRBJ1-1; TRBD1 matches at 7 bases. Germline V gene lookup returns CDR1 SNHLY and CDR2 FYNNEI. With V trimmed by 4 bases and J by 1 base, 3 bases remained unmatched. The CDR3 runs to 14 residues. The CDR3 DNA reads as TGTGCCAGCAGTGTAGGGGGCTGGAACACTGAAGCTTTCTTT. Translated, it gives CASSVGGWNTEAFF.

V is TRBV7-6 and J is TRBJ1-1, with a possible D match to TRBD1 (5 bases). Trimming cost V 5 bases and J 4 bases, with 11 bases left between them. The CDR3 is made up of 13 amino acids. Germline V lookup: CDR1 SGHVS, CDR2 FNYEAQ. CDR3 protein: CASSQGELTEAFF. CDR3 in DNA: TGTGCCAGCAGCCAAGGGGAACTCACTGAAGCTTTCTTT.

The CDR3 coding sequence is TGTGCCAGCAGCTTAGACGAGCCCCAAGAGACCCAGTACTTC. This sequence encodes CASSLDEPQETQYF. The chain has TRBV7-8 and TRBJ2-5; D is uncertain. CDR3 length: 14 residues. V was clipped by 1 base and J by 1 base, with 7 bases between them. Germline V gene lookup returns CDR1 SGHVS and CDR2 FQNEAQ. The complete variable domain, with remaining parts taken from reference TRBV7-8 and TRBJ2-5, reads GAGVSQSPRYKVAKRGQDVALRCDPISGHVSLFWYQQALGQGPEFLTYFQNEAQLDKSGLPSDRFFAERPEGSVSTLKIQRTQQEDSAVYLCASSLDEPQETQYFGPGTRLLVL.

This chain joins TRBV19 and TRBJ1-2, with 9 bases matching TRBD1. CDR1 and CDR2 from the germline V gene are LNHDA and SQIVND (reference sequence). J gave up 6 bases and V 7 bases, and 9 bases lay outside the gene matches. The CDR3 covers 14 residues. The CDR3 region has the DNA TGTGCCAGTACCGCGGACAGGGGAAGGGATGGCTACACCTTC. Amino acids: CASTADRGRDGYTF.

In this sample, this clone turned up a few times. This chain uses TRBV18 with TRBJ2-1, with 8 positions matching TRBD2. The CDR3 loop spans 15 amino acids. J gave up 6 bases and V 6 bases, and 10 bases lay outside the gene matches. Germline assignment: CDR1 KGHSH and CDR2 LQKENI. Here the CDR3 reads CASSPDGGGLNEQFF. In DNA, the CDR3 is TGTGCCAGCTCTCCCGACGGGGGGGGCCTCAATGAGCAGTTCTTC.

This chain uses TRBV18 with TRBJ2-5; tentatively, D is TRBD1 (6 bases). Germline V gene sequence: CDR1 KGHSH, CDR2 LQKENI. This CDR3 region has 14 residues. V gave up 3 bases and J gave up 2 bases, with 10 bases separating them. The CDR3 sequence: CASSPGQIQETQYF. The CDR3 DNA follows: TGTGCCAGCTCACCTGGACAGATACAAGAGACCCAGTACTTC.

The chain has TRBV27 and TRBJ1-5, with a weak D call TRBD1 (6 bases). V lost 6 bases to trimming and J lost 15 bases, with 15 bases between them. This CDR3 is 11 amino acids long. CDR1 MNHEY and CDR2 SMNVEV come from the germline V gene (reference sequence). This CDR3 is CASSNRAVWHF. The CDR3 nucleotides read TGTGCCAGCAGCAACAGGGCCGTTTGGCATTTT.